This T cell receptor (beta chain) emerged from a study of metastatic and nonmetastatic thyroid tumors. Overall study context: Repertoire data that came from the blood and tumor or nodule tissue of malignant and benign thyroid patients were compared.

Notes on this clone: The antigen is undetermined. A much larger clone differs by one base, so this may be a read error.

Study results and caveats: Reportedly, malignant thyroid tumors had significantly higher TCR beta diversity than benign nodules, in blood and tumor.

Thyroid surgery took place with no prior treatment in any patient. In the source study's methods: In papillary thyroid cancer, a distant-metastasis classifier was built using CDR3 differences across clinicopathological groups. TCRdb re-analyzed the PCR reads through MiXCR. The V and J calls shown here were made by TCRdb, not taken from the authors' results. The sample holds about 69,000 clones, 11% to 15% seen once. Sequenced sample: blood. This sequence originates from a male donor with papillary thyroid cancer or a benign thyroid nodule (not recorded which). Some clones in this sample may be carry-over from other donors' samples.

This CDR3 is CASSTHLGGGTGEGYTF. The CDR3 coding sequence is TGTGCCAGCAGCACCCATCTGGGAGGGGGGACAGGGGAAGGCTACACCTTC. The chain is built from TRBV3-1 and TRBJ1-2; 10 bases fit TRBD1. J gave up 8 bases and V 5 bases, and 17 bases lay outside the gene matches. CDR1 is LGHDT and CDR2 is YNNKEL in the germline V gene (reference sequence). The CDR3 has 17 amino acids.